In this sample, the clone carrying this T cell receptor (beta chain) turned up once. Its antigen is unidentified. This sample is drawn from a study of Graves' ophthalmopathy and Graves' hyperthyroidism. Overall study findings and caveats: The model forecast ophthalmopathy progression, reaching 60% to 71% sensitivity and 72% to 75% specificity. Using a 13-signature model, the authors split ophthalmopathy from stable hyperthyroidism, with roughly 88% sensitivity and 70% to 83% specificity.

Amplifying from RNA transcripts, the study obtained TCR beta CDR3 regions. RT-PCR in the first round used HTBI primers; a second-round multiplex PCR followed. TCRdb independently ran MiXCR on the multiplex PCR reads; one entry per CDR3 protein. The sample includes roughly 600,000 distinct CDR3 sequences, about two fifths of them seen just once. Thyroid ultrasound, orbital computed tomography, TRAb, serum thyroxine and clinical symptoms formed the basis of diagnosis. The CDR3 runs 14 residues. Looked up from germline, CDR1 is KGHSH and CDR2 is LQKENI. Trimming removed 2 bases from V and 2 bases from J, with 9 bases in between.

The specimen was peripheral blood or thyroid tissue (not recorded which). This TCR was sampled from an adult man with Graves' hyperthyroidism. This chain uses TRBV18 with TRBJ2-5, with D possibly being TRBD2 (5 bases). CDR3 in DNA: TGTGCCAGCTCACCATCGAGCGGACAAGAGACCCAGTACTTC. As protein: CASSPSSGQETQYF.